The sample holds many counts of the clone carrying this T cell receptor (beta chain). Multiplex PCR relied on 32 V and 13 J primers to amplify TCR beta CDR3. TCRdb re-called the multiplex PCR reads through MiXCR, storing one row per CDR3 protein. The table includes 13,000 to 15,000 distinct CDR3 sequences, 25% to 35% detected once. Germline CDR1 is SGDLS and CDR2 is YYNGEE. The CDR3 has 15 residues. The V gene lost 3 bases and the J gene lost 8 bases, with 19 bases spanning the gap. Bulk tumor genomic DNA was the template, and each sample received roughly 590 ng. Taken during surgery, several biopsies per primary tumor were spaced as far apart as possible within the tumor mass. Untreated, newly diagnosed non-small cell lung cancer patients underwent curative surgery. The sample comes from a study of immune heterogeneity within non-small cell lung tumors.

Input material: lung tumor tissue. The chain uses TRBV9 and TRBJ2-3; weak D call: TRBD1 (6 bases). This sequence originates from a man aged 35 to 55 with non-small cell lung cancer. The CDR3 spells CASSERTAAGVTQYF. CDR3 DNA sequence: TGTGCCAGCAGCGAGAGGACTGCTGCAGGGGTTACGCAGTATTTT.